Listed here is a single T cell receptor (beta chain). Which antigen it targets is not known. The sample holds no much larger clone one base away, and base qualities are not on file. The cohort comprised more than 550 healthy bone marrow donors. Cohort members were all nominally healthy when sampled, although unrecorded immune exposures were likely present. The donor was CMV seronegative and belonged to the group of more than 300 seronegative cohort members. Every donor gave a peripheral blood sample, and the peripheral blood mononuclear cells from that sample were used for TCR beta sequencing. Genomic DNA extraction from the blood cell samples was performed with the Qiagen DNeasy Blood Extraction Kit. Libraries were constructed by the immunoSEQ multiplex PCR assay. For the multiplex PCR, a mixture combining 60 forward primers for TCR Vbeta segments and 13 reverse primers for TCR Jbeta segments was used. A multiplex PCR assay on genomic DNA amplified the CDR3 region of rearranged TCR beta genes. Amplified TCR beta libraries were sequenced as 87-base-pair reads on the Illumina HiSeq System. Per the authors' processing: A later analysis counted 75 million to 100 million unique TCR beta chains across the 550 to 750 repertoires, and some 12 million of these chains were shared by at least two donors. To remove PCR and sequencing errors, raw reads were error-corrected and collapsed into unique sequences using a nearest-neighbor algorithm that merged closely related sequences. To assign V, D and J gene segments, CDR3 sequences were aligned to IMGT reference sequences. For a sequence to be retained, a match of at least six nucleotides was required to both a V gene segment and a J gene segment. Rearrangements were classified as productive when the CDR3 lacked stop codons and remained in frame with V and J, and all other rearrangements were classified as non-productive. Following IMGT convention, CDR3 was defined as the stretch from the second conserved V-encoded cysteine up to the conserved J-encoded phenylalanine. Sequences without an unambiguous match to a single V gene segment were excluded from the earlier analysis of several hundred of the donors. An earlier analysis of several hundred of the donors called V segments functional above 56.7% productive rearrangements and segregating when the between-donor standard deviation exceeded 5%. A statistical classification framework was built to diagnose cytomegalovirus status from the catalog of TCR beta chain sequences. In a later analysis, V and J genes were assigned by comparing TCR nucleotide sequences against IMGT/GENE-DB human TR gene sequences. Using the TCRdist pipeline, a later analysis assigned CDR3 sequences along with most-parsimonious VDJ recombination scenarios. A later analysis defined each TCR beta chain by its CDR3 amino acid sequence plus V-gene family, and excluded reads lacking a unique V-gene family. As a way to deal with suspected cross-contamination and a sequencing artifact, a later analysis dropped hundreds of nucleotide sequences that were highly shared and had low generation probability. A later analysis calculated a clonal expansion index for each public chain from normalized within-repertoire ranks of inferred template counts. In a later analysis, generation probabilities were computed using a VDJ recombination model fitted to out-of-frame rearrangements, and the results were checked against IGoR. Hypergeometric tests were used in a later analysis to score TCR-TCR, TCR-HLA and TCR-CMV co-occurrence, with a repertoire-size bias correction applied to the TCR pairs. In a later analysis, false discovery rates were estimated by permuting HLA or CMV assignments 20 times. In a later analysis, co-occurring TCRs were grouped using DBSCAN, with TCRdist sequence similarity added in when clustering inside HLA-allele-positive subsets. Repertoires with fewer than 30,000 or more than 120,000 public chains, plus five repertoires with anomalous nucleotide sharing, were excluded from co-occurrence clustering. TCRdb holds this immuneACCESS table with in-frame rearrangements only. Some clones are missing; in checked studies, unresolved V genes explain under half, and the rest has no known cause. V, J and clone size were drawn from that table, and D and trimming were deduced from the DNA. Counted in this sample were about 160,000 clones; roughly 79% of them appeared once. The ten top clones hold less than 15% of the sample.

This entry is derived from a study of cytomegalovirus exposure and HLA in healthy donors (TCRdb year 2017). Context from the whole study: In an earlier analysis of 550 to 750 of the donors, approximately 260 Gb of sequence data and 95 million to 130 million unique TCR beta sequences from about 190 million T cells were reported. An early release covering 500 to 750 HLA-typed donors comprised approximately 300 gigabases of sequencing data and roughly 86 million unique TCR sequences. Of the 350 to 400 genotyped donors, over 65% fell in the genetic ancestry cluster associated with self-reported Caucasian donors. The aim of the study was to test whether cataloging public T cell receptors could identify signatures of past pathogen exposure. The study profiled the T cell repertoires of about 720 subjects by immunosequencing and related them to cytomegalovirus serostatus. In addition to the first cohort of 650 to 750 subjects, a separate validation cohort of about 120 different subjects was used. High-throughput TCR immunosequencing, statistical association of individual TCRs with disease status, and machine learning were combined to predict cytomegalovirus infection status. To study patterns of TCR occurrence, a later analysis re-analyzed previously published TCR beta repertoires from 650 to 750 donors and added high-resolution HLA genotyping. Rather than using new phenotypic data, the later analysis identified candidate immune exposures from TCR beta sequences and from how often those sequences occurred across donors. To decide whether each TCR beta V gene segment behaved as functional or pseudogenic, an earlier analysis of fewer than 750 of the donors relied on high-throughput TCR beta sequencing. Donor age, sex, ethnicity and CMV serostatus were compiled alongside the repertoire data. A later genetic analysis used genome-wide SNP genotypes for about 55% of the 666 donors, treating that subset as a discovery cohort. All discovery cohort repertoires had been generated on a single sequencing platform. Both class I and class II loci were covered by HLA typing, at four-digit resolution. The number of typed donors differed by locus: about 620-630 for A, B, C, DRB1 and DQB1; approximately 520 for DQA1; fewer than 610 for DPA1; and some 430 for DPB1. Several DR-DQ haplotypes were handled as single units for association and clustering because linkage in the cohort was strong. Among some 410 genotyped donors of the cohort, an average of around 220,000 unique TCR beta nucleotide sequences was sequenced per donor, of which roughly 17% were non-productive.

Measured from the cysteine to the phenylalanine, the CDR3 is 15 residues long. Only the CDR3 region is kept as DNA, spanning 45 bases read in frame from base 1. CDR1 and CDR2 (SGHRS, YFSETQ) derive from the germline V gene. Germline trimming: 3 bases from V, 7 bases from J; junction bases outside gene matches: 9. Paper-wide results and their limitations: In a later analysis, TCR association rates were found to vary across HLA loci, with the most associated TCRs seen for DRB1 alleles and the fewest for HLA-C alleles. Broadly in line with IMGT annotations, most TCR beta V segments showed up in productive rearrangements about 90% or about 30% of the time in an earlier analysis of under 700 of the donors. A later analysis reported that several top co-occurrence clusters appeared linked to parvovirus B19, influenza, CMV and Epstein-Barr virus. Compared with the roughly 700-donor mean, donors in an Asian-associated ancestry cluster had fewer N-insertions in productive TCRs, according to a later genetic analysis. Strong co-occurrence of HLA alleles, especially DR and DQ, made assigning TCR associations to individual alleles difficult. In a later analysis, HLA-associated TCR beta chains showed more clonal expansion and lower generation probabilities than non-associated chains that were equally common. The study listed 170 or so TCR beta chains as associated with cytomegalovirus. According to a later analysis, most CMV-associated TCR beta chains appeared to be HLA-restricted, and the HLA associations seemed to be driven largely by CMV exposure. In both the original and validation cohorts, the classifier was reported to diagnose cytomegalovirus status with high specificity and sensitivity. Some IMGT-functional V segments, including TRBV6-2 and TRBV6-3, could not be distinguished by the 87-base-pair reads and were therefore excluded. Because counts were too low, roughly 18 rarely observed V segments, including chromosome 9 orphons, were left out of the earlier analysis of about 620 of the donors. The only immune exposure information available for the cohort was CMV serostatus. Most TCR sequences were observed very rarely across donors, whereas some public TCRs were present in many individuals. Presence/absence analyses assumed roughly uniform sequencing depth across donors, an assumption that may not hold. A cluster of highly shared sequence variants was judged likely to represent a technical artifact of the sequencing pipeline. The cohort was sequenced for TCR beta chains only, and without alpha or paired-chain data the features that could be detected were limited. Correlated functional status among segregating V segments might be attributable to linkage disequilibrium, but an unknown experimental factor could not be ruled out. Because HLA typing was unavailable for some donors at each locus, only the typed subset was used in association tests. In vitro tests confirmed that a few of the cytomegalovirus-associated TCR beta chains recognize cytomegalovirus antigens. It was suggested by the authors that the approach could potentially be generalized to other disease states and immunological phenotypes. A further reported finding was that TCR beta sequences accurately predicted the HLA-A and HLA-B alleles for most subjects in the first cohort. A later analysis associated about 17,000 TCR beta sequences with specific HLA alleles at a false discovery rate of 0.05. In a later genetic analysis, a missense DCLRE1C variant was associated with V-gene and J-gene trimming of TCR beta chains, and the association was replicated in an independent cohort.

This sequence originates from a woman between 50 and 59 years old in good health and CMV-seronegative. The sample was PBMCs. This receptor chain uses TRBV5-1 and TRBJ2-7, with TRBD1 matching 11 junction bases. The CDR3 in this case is CASSSGQGEYGEQYF. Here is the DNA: TGCGCCAGCAGCTCGGGACAGGGGGAGTATGGGGAGCAGTACTTC. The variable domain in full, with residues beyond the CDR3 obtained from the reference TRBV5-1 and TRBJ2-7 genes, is KAGVTQTPRYLIKTRGQQVTLSCSPISGHRSVSWYQQTPGQGLQFLFEYFSETQRNKGNFPGRFSGRQFSNSRSEMNVSTLELGDSALYLCASSSGQGEYGEQYFGPGTRLTVT.